The text below deals with one T cell receptor (beta chain). The sample comes from a study of blood T cell repertoires in COVID-19. Measured with immunoSEQ multiplex PCR; TCRdb has only the in-frame clones, and not every one. This table has about 400,000 clones, nearly 90% appearing once. The TCR was taken from a woman in her thirties who had recovered from COVID-19. What was sequenced was PBMCs or T cells enriched from blood (not recorded which).

The CDR3 loop is CSALAGYTF. As DNA, the CDR3 is TGCAGTGCTCTGGCTGGCTACACCTTC. The V gene is TRBV20-1, the J gene TRBJ1-2; D remains ambiguous. V shed 5 bases and J shed 7 bases, with 5 bases lying between them. The CDR3 is 9 residues long. CDR1 is DFQATT and CDR2 is SNEGSKA in the germline V gene (reference sequence).